This T cell receptor beta chain appears in the sequencing data of a study of immune cell composition in non-small cell lung cancer. Findings and caveats of the study: Lung squamous cell carcinoma tumours had significantly higher top 10 clone scores and productive clonality than lung adenocarcinoma.

As concerns this clone: The antigen remains unidentified.

The table came from immunoSEQ multiplex PCR; TCRdb's copy has only in-frame clones and leaves some out. The repertoire holds about 1,100 clones, with more than 65% as singletons. This CDR3 comprises 14 residues. Germline lookup yields CDR1 SGHDT and CDR2 YYEEEE. The V gene lost 2 bases and the J gene lost 0 bases, with 8 bases spanning the gap. The chain couples TRBV5-6 to TRBJ2-5, with a possible D match to TRBD1 (6 bases). This sequence originates from a human donor with non-small cell lung cancer. Sequencing used lung tumor tissue. The CDR3 DNA sequence: TGTGCCAGCAGCTTAGGACAGTACCAAGAGACCCAGTACTTC. This codes for CASSLGQYQETQYF. The full variable domain, with the rest looked up from reference TRBV5-6 and TRBJ2-5, is DAGVTQSPTHLIKTRGQQVTLRCSPKSGHDTVSWYQQALGQGPQFIFQYYEEEERQRGNFPDRFSGHQFPNYSSELNVNALLLGDSALYLCASSLGQYQETQYFGPGTRLLVL.